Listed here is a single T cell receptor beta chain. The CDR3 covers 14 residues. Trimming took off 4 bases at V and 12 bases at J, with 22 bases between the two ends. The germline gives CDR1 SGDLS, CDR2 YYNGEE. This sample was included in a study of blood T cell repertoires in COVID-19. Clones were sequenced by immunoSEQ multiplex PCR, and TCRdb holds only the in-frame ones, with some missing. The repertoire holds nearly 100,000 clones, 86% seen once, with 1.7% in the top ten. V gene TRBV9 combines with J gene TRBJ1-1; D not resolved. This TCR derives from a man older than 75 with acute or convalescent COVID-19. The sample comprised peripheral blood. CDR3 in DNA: TGTGCCAGCAGCCCCCGTGTGAGGGATTCTAAAACTTTCTTT. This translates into CASSPRVRDSKTFF.